One T cell receptor (beta chain) is described in this entry. There are 16 residues in the CDR3. Trimming at V came to 5 bases and at J to 5 bases, leaving 7 bases not matched to a gene. Per germline, CDR1 SGHTA and CDR2 FQGNSA. Using immunoSEQ multiplex PCR, the repertoire was profiled, and TCRdb retains in-frame clones only, with some absent. The sample records about 62,000 clones, roughly 95% being singletons. These data belong to a study of preoperative IRX-2 immunotherapy in early breast cancer. Treatment in this sample: preoperative locoregional IRX-2 cytokine immunotherapy. Patients received preoperative, locoregional IRX-2 cytokine immunotherapy in a phase Ib study.

This chain links TRBV7-2 with TRBJ2-1; TRBD2 aligns across 12 bases. Collection took place from a patient treated with IRX-2 immunotherapy. This sequence originates from a human donor with breast cancer. The CDR3 spells CASSRLAGALDNEQFF. In DNA, the CDR3 is TGTGCCAGCAGCAGACTAGCGGGGGCCCTCGACAATGAGCAGTTCTTC.